Listed below are T cell receptor beta chains from one sample, sequenced in a study of identical twins. TCRdb reprocessed the 5' RACE reads via MiXCR and lists one record per CDR3 protein. The repertoire holds some 900,000 distinct CDR3 sequences, with more than 9% as singletons. The sample was also reused in another study, on yellow fever vaccine responses in identical twins.

What was sequenced was PBMCs. The source is a woman between 18 and 30 years old in good health. Both conserved end residues are part of each CDR3. D genes are given only for firm matches. Clone sizes are given selectively: once, few, many, or a class where the clone is expanded.

TRBV7-9	TRBD1	.	TRBJ2-3	TGTGCCAGCAGCCTTAGACAGGGGGCGCGTTCAGATACGCAGTATTTT	CASSLRQGARSDTQYF
TRBV11-2	.	.	TRBJ2-3	TGTGCCAGCAGCTTAGCTCTTGCGGGGCTTGGCAGTACGCAGTATTTT	CASSLALAGLGSTQYF
TRBV7-9	.	few	TRBJ2-1	TGTGCCAGCAGCTGGGCGGGAAGGAACAATGAGCAGTTCTTC	CASSWAGRNNEQFF
TRBV20-1	TRBD2	.	TRBJ2-3	TGCAGTGCTAGAGAAAATACGGGACTAGCGGGCAGCACAGATACGCAGTATTTT	CSARENTGLAGSTDTQYF
TRBV4-1	.	few	TRBJ2-1	TGCGCCAGCAGCAAAACGCAGGACAGTTTGGGAGAGCAGTTCTTC	CASSKTQDSLGEQFF
TRBV2	TRBD1	.	TRBJ2-7	TGTGCCAGCATCGGGACAGGGGGCTCCTACGAGCAGTACTTC	CASIGTGGSYEQYF
TRBV9	.	.	TRBJ2-1	TGTGCCAGCAGCGTATCTCGGACAGCAGTAGATGAGCAGTTCTTC	CASSVSRTAVDEQFF
TRBV20-1	TRBD2	.	TRBJ2-1	TGCAGTGCTAGATCCACTCAAGCTAGCGGGGTATACAATGAGCAGTTCTTC	CSARSTQASGVYNEQFF
TRBV10-3	TRBD1	few	TRBJ1-4	TGTGCCATCAGTGAGGGGACAGGGACTAATGAAAAACTGTTTTTT	CAISEGTGTNEKLFF
TRBV7-6	TRBD2	.	TRBJ2-1	TGTGCCAGCAGCTCGGAAAGGGCAGCGGGAGCCAATGAGCAGTTCTTC	CASSSERAAGANEQFF
TRBV6-4	TRBD2	few	TRBJ2-5	TGTGCCAGCAGGGGACTACTAGCGGGGTCGTACCAAGAGACCCAGTACTTC	CASRGLLAGSYQETQYF
TRBV5-1	.	many	TRBJ2-7	TGCGCCAGCAGCTTAACCGGGAAATCCTACGAGCAGTACTTC	CASSLTGKSYEQYF
TRBV21-1	.	.	TRBJ2-7	TGTGCCAGCAGCAAAGCAAGGGGGTGTCCGGGGGCGCCTGCCTACGAGCAGTACTTC	CASSKARGCPGAPAYEQYF
TRBV7-9	TRBD2	few	TRBJ2-2	TGTGCCAGCAGCTTAGCCCAGCGGGAGCACGGGGAGCTGTTTTTT	CASSLAQREHGELFF
TRBV13	TRBD2	few	TRBJ2-3	TGTGCCAGCAGCTTAGGTACTAGCGCAACCCGCACAGATACGCAGTATTTT	CASSLGTSATRTDTQYF
TRBV7-9	TRBD1	.	TRBJ1-5	TGTGCCAGCAGCGCGACAGGGGACCATCAGCCCCAGCATTTT	CASSATGDHQPQHF
TRBV12-3/TRBV12-4	TRBD2	few	TRBJ2-5	TGTGCCAGCAGTGTAGGACTAGCGGGACGAGGGACCCAGTACTTC	CASSVGLAGRGTQYF
TRBV20-1	.	.	TRBJ2-3	TGCAGTGCTTCTACAGGACAGAACACAGATACGCAGTATTTT	CSASTGQNTDTQYF
TRBV4-1	.	.	TRBJ1-2	TGCGCCAGCAGCCAAGGAGGGTTTGTGGCAGGGTATGGCTACACCTTC	CASSQGGFVAGYGYTF
TRBV20-1	.	.	TRBJ2-3	TGCAGTGCTAGAGAGCCCACAGATACGCAGTATTTT	CSAREPTDTQYF
TRBV5-6	TRBD1	many	TRBJ2-2	TGTGCCAGCAGCTTTTTCACAGGGGGTACCGGGGAGCTGTTTTTT	CASSFFTGGTGELFF
TRBV12-3/TRBV12-4	.	many	TRBJ1-1	TGTGCCAGCAGAGATTACAGGGAAGGCACTGAAGCTTTCTTT	CASRDYREGTEAFF
TRBV5-1	.	many	TRBJ1-1	TGCGCCAGCAGCCCAACGAGGGGGAGGAACACTGAAGCTTTCTTT	CASSPTRGRNTEAFF
TRBV5-1	TRBD1	.	TRBJ2-2	TGCGCCAGCAGCATCGACCCGGGAACAGGGGCCGGGGAGCTGTTTTTT	CASSIDPGTGAGELFF
TRBV3-1	.	few	TRBJ1-3	TGTGCCAGCAGCCCGGGACCCACCACCATATATTTT	CASSPGPTTIYF
TRBV10-3	.	.	TRBJ1-1	TGTGCCATCAATGATGGTCTAGGGGCTGAAGCTTTCTTT	CAINDGLGAEAFF
TRBV10-3	.	.	TRBJ1-4	TGTGCCATCAGCGACTTCGGGGGAGAAAATGAAAAACTGTTTTTT	CAISDFGGENEKLFF
TRBV25-1	.	few	TRBJ2-5	TGTGCCAGCAGTGAAGGGGGGGCCTCTGGGGAGACCCAGTACTTC	CASSEGGASGETQYF
TRBV2	.	.	TRBJ2-1	TGTGCCAGCAGTGAAGGCCTACAGTCCTACTTAAACAATGAGCAGTTCTTC	CASSEGLQSYLNNEQFF
TRBV12-3/TRBV12-4	.	.	TRBJ2-1	TGTGCCAGCAGTCCCCCGGCTGTTAGAAACGATGAGCAGTTCTTC	CASSPPAVRNDEQFF
TRBV7-9	TRBD1	.	TRBJ1-6	TGTGCCAGCAGCTGGGACAGTATCGGTTCACCCCTCCACTTT	CASSWDSIGSPLHF
TRBV9	.	many	TRBJ2-1	TGTGCCAGCAGCGTAACCGGGGGAAGAGAAGACAATGAGCAGTTCTTC	CASSVTGGREDNEQFF
TRBV5-1	TRBD2	few	TRBJ2-7	TGCGCCAGCAGCTTGGCTGGGACTAGCGGGAGCGCCTCGGGCGAGCAGTACTTC	CASSLAGTSGSASGEQYF
TRBV2	TRBD1	.	TRBJ1-5	TGTGCCAGCAGTCAGACAGGGATCAATCAGCCCCAGCATTTT	CASSQTGINQPQHF
TRBV20-1	TRBD2	few	TRBJ2-7	TGCAGTGCTGGACCCGGGACTAGCGTTAACGAGCAGTACTTC	CSAGPGTSVNEQYF
TRBV20-1	TRBD2	.	TRBJ2-7	TGCAGTGCTAGAGGGCTGTCGGCGGGAGCCACCTACGAGCAGTACTTC	CSARGLSAGATYEQYF
TRBV6-1	.	.	TRBJ1-2	TGTGCCAGCAAACTACAGGACAGTACTAACTATGGCTACACCTTC	CASKLQDSTNYGYTF
TRBV7-9	TRBD2	.	TRBJ2-7	TGTGCCAGCAGCTTCCTAGCCTCGGCTAGCGGAAATTACGAGCAGTACTTC	CASSFLASASGNYEQYF
TRBV20-1	.	.	TRBJ2-1	TGCAGTGCATGGGACAGTGCGGGAACCCTCAATGAGCAGTTCTTC	CSAWDSAGTLNEQFF
TRBV20-1	TRBD2	many	TRBJ2-3	TGCAGTGCTAAGACTAGCGGGGGGGCCACAGATACGCAGTATTTT	CSAKTSGGATDTQYF
TRBV29-1	TRBD1	.	TRBJ2-5	TGCAGCGCAGGGACAGTCCAAGAGACCCAGCACTTC	CSAGTVQETQHF
TRBV11-2	.	.	TRBJ1-6	TGTGCCAGCAGCTCGCAGGGAGGCCCACCCCTCCACTTT	CASSSQGGPPLHF
TRBV12-3/TRBV12-4	TRBD2	many	TRBJ2-1	TGTGCCAGCGGCGGGAGCTCCTACAATGAGCAGTTCTTC	CASGGSSYNEQFF
TRBV2	TRBD1	few	TRBJ1-2	TGTGCCAGTGATCGACAGGGGTATGGCTACACCTTC	CASDRQGYGYTF
TRBV7-8	.	few	TRBJ2-3	TGTGCCAGCAGCTTAGCCGATAAACAGCCCCAGTATTTT	CASSLADKQPQYF
TRBV7-2	.	.	TRBJ2-5	TGTGCCAGCAACTTAAGAGCCGGACAGCTGCGGGAGACCCAGTACTTC	CASNLRAGQLRETQYF
TRBV20-1	.	many	TRBJ1-1	TGCAGTGCTAGGGAATGGACTTTCTTT	CSAREWTFF
TRBV12-3/TRBV12-4	.	many	TRBJ2-7	TGTGCCAGCAGTTTTTCGGGCGCGCGCCCCTACGAGCAGTACTTC	CASSFSGARPYEQYF
TRBV6-6	.	few	TRBJ1-1	TGTGCCAGCCTCGGGTCTGAAGCTTTCTTT	CASLGSEAFF
TRBV28	.	few	TRBJ2-3	TGTGCCAGCAGTCTACCTCGAAGGGGACCTAGCACAGATACGCAGTATTTT	CASSLPRRGPSTDTQYF
TRBV27	.	.	TRBJ2-5	TGTGCCAGCAGCGATACCACAAGATTCCAAGAGACCCAGTACTTC	CASSDTTRFQETQYF
TRBV3-1	.	.	TRBJ1-1	TGTGCCAGCAGCCCCGAGGTGAGAACTGAAGCTTTCTTT	CASSPEVRTEAFF
TRBV24-1	.	few	TRBJ2-2	TGTGCCACCAGTGATCTACAAACGAACACCGGGGAGCTGTTTTTT	CATSDLQTNTGELFF